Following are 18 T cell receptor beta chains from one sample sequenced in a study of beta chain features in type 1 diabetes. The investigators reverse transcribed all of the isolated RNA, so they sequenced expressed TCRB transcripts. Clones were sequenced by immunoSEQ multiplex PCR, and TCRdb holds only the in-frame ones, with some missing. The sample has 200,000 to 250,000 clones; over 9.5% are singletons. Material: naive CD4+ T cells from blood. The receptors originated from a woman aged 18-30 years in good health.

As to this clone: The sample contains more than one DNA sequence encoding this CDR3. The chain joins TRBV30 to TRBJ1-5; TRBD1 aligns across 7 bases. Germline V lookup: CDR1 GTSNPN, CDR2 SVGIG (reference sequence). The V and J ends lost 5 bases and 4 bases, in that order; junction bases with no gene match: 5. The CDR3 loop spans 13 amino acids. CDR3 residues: CAWSAGGNQPQHF. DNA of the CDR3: TGTGCCTGGTCTGCAGGGGGTAATCAGCCCCAGCATTTT.

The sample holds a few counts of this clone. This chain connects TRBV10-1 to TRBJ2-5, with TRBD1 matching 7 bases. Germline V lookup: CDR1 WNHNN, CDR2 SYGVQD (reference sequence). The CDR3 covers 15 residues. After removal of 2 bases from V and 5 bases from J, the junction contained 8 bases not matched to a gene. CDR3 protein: CASSERAGGTETQYF. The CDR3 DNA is TGCGCCAGCAGTGAGAGGGCAGGGGGAACGGAGACCCAGTACTTC.

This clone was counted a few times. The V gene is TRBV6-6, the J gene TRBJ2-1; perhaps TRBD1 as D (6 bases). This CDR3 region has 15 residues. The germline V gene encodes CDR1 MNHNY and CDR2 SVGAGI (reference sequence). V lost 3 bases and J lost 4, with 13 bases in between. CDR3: CASSYLGAMYNEQFF. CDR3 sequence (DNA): TGTGCCAGCAGTTATCTGGGGGCTATGTACAATGAGCAGTTCTTC.

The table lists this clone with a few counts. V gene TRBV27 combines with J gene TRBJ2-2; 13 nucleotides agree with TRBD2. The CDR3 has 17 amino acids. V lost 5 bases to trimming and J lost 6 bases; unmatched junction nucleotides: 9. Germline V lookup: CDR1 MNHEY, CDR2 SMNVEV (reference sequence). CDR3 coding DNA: TGTGCCAGCAGTGGGGGCGGACTAGCGGGAGCCCCCGGGGAGCTGTTTTTT. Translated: CASSGGGLAGAPGELFF.

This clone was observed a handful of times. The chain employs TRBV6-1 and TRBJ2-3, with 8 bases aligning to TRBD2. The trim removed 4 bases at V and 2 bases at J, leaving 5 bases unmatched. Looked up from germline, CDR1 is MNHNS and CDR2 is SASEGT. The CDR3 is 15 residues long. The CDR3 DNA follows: TGTGCCAGCAGTGGACTAGCGACCCTCACAGATACGCAGTATTTT. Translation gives CASSGLATLTDTQYF.

The CDR3 here is CAWILRAGGFGGYTF. In DNA, the CDR3 is TGTGCCTGGATATTACGGGCAGGGGGCTTTGGTGGCTACACCTTC. This chain uses TRBV30 with TRBJ1-2; 8 bases agree with TRBD1. Losses at the gene ends were 4 bases for V and 7 bases for J; bases not matched to a gene: 14. The CDR3 is 15 amino acids. Germline loops: CDR1 GTSNPN, CDR2 SVGIG (reference sequence).

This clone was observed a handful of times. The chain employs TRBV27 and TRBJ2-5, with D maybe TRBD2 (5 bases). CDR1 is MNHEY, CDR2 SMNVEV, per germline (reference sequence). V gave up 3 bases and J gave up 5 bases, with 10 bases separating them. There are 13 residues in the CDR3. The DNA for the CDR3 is TGTGCCAGCAGTTTGAACAGAGGGGAGACCCAGTACTTC. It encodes CASSLNRGETQYF.

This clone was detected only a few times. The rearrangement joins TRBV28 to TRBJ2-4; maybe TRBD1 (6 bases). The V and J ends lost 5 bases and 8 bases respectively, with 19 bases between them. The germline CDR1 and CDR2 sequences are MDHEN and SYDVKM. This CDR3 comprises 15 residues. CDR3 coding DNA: TGTGCCAGCAGTCCTCAGACAGGACCTCGACACATTCAGTACTTC. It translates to CASSPQTGPRHIQYF.

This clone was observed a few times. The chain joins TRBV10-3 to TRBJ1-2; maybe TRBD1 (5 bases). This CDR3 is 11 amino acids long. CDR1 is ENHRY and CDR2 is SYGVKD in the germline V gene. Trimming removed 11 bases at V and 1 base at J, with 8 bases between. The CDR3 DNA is TGTGCCGCCGGGGGTAACTATGGCTACACCTTC. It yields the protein CAAGGNYGYTF.

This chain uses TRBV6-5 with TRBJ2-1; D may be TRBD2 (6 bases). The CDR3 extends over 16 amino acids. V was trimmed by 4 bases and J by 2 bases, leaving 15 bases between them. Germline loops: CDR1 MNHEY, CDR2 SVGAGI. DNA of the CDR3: TGTGCCAGCAGTTCCGAGCGGGCTTCCACCTACAATGAGCAGTTCTTC. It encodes CASSSERASTYNEQFF.

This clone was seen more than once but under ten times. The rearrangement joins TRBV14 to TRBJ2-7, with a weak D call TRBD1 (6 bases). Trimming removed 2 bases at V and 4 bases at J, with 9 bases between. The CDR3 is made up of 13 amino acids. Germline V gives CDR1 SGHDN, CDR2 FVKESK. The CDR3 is CASSQRGHYEQYF. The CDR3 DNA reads TGTGCCAGCAGCCAACGGGGACATTACGAGCAGTACTTC.

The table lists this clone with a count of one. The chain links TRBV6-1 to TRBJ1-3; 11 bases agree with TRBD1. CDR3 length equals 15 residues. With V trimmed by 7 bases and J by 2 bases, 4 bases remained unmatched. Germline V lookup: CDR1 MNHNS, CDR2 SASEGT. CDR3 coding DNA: TGTGCCAGCACCGGACAGGGGGCGGCTGGAAACACCATATATTTT. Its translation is CASTGQGAAGNTIYF.

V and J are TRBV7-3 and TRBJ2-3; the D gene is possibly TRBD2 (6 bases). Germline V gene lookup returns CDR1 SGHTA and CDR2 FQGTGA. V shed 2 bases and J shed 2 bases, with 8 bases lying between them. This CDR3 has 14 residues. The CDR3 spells CASSLAGPTDTQYF. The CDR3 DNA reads TGTGCCAGCAGCTTAGCGGGGCCCACAGATACGCAGTATTTT. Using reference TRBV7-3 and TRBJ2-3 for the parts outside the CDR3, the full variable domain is GAGVSQTPSNKVTEKGKYVELRCDPISGHTALYWYRQSLGQGPEFLIYFQGTGAADDSGLPNDRFFAVRPEGSVSTLKIQRTERGDSAVYLCASSLAGPTDTQYFGPGTRLTVL.

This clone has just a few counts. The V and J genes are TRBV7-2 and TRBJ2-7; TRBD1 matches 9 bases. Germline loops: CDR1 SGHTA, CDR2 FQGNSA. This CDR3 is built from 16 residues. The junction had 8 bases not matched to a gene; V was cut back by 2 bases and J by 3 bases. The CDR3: CASSLKPGQGIYEQYF. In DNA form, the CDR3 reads TGTGCCAGCAGCTTAAAACCGGGACAGGGCATCTACGAGCAGTACTTC. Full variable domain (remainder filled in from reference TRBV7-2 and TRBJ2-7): GAGVSQSPSNKVTEKGKDVELRCDPISGHTALYWYRQSLGQGLEFLIYFQGNSAPDKSGLPSDRFSAERTGGSVSTLTIQRTQQEDSAVYLCASSLKPGQGIYEQYFGPGTRLTVT.

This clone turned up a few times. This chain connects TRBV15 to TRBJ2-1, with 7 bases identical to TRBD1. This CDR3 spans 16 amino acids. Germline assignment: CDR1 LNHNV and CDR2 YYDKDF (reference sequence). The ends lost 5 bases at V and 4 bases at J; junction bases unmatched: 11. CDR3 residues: CATSSEPTGPYNEQFF. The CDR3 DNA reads TGTGCCACCAGCTCTGAGCCGACAGGGCCTTACAATGAGCAGTTCTTC.

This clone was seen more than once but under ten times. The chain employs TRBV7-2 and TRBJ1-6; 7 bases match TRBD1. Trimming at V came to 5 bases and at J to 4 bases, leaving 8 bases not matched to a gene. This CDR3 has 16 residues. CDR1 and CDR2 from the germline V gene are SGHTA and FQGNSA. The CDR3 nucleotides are TGTGCCAGCAGCAAAACGGGACAGAGATATAATTCACCCCTCCACTTT. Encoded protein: CASSKTGQRYNSPLHF.

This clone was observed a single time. CDR3 loop: CASSRGSGSDEQFF. Here the CDR3 DNA reads TGTGCCAGCAGTCGGGGTAGCGGGAGTGATGAGCAGTTCTTC. The chain carries TRBV6-1 and TRBJ2-1, with TRBD2 matching 9 bases. J was trimmed by 8 bases and V by 5 bases; bases with no gene match: 7. The germline V gene encodes CDR1 MNHNS and CDR2 SASEGT. This CDR3 contains 14 residues.

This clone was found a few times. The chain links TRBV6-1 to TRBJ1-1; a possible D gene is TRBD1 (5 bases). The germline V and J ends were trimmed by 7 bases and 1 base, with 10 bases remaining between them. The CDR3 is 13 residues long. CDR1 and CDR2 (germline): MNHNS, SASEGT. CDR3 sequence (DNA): TGTGCCAGCACCTTGACAGCGAACACTGAAGCTTTCTTT. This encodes CASTLTANTEAFF.